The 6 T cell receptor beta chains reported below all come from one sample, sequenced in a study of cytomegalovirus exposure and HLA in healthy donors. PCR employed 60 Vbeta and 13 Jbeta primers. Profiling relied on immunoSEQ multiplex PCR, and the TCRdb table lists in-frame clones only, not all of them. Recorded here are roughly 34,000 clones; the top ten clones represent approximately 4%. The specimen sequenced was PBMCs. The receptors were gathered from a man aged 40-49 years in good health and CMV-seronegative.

In DNA form, the CDR3 reads TGTGCCTGGCGTGGACAGGGGAGGTACGAGCAGTACTTC. Translated, it gives CAWRGQGRYEQYF. The chain is built from TRBV30 and TRBJ2-7; TRBD1 matches 9 bases. The CDR3 sequence is 13 residues long. CDR1 and CDR2 from the germline V gene are GTSNPN and SVGIG (reference sequence). Losses at the gene ends were 5 bases for V and 4 bases for J; bases not matched to a gene: 6.

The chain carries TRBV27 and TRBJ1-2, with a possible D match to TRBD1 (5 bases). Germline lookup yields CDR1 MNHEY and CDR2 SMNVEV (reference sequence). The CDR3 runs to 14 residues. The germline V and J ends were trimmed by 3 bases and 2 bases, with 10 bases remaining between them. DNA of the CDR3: TGTGCCAGCAGTTTGGGGGGAGCGAACTATGGCTACACCTTC. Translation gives CASSLGGANYGYTF.

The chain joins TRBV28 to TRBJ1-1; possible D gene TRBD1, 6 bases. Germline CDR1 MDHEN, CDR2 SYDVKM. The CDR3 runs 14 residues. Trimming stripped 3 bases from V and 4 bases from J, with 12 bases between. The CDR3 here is CASSLGGRGTEAFF. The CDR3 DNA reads TGTGCCAGCAGTTTGGGGGGGCGCGGCACTGAAGCTTTCTTT.

The DNA of the CDR3 is TGTGCCAGCAGCCAACCCCGCGACTGGAAGACCCAGTACTTC. It specifies CASSQPRDWKTQYF. The chain carries TRBV4-2 and TRBJ2-5; unclear D gene. There are 14 residues in the CDR3. V shed 2 bases and J shed 6 bases, with 13 bases lying between them. Per germline, CDR1 LGHNA and CDR2 YNFKEQ.

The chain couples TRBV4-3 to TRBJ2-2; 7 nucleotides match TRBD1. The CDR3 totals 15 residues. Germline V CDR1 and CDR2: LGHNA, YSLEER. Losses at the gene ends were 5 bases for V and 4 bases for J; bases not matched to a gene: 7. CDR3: CASSTRQGSTGELFF. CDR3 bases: TGCGCCAGCAGCACACGACAGGGAAGCACCGGGGAGCTGTTTTTT.

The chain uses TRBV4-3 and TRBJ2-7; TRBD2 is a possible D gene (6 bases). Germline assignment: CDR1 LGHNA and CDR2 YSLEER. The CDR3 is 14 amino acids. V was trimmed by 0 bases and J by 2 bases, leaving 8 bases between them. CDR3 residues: CASSQDGGTYEQYF. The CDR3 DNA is TGCGCCAGCAGCCAAGACGGAGGGACCTACGAGCAGTACTTC.